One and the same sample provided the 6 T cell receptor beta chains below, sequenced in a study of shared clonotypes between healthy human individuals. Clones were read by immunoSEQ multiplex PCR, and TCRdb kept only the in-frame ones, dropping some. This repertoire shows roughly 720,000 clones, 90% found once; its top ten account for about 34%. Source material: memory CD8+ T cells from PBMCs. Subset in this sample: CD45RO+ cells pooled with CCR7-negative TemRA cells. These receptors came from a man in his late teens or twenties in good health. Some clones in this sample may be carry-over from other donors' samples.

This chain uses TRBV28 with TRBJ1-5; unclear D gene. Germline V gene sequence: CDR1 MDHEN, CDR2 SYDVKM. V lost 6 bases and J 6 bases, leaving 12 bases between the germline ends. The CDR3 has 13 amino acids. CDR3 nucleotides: TGTGCCAGCAGATTCGACGGGATTCAGCCCCAGCATTTT. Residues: CASRFDGIQPQHF. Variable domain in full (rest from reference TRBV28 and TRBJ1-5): DVKVTQSSRYLVKRTGEKVFLECVQDMDHENMFWYRQDPGLGLRLIYFSYDVKMKEKGDIPEGYSVSREKKERFSLILESASTNQTSMYLCASRFDGIQPQHFGDGTRLSIL.

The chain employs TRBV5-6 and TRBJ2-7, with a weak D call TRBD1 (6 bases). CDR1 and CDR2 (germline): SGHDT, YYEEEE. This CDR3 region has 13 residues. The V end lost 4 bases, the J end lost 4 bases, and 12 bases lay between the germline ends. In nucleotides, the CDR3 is TGTGCCAGCAGCGGACCACAGGGTTACGAGCAGTACTTC. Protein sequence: CASSGPQGYEQYF.

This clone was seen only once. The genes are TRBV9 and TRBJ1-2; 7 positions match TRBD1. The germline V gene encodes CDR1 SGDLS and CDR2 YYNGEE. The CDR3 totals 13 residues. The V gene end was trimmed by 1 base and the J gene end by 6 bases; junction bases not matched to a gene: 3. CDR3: CASSVWQGDGYTF. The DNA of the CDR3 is TGTGCCAGCAGCGTATGGCAGGGGGATGGCTACACCTTC.

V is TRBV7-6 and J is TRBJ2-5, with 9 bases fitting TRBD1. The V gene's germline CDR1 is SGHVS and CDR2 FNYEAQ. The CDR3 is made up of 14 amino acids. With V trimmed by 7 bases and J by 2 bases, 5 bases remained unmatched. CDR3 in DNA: TGTGCCAGCAACAAAGACAGGGGGCAAGAGACCCAGTACTTC. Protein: CASNKDRGQETQYF.

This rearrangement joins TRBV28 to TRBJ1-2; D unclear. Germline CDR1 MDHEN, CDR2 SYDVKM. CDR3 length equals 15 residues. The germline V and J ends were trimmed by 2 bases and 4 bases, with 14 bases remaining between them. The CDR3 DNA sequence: TGTGCCAGCAGTTTAACCCCGGACGGAGGCTATGGCTACACCTTC. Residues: CASSLTPDGGYGYTF.

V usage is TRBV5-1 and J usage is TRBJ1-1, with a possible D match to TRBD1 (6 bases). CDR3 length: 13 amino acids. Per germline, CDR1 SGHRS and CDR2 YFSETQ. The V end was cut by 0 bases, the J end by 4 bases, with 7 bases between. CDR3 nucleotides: TGCGCCAGCAGCTTGGGGGGGCCCACTGAAGCTTTCTTT. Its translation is CASSLGGPTEAFF.